Listed here are 9 T cell receptor beta chains from one sample, sequenced in a study of blood T cell repertoires in COVID-19. Repertoires were generated with immunoSEQ multiplex PCR, while TCRdb's copy carries only in-frame clones and drops some. The table includes 300,000 to 400,000 clones, 88% detected once. The sample consisted of peripheral blood. The receptors were sampled from a woman aged 70-85 years with COVID-19, enrolled during active disease.

This chain uses TRBV19 with TRBJ1-3; no definite D call. The CDR3 is 13 residues long. In germline, CDR1 is LNHDA, CDR2 SQIVND (reference sequence). Trimming removed 3 bases from V and 1 base from J, with 4 bases in between. The CDR3 protein is CASSIQSGNTIYF. CDR3 sequence (DNA): TGTGCCAGTAGTATTCAGTCTGGAAACACCATATATTTT.

The rearrangement joins TRBV9 to TRBJ2-7, with 8 bases that match TRBD1. V was pared by 0 bases and J by 1 base, with 6 bases of the junction left unmatched. CDR3 length equals 16 residues. The germline gives CDR1 SGDLS, CDR2 YYNGEE. CDR3 in DNA: TGTGCCAGCAGCGTAGAAGGACAGGGCGGATCCTACGAGCAGTACTTC. It codes for CASSVEGQGGSYEQYF.

The V and J genes are TRBV30 and TRBJ2-7, with 9 bases identical to TRBD1. Germline V gene data show CDR1 as GTSNPN and CDR2 as SVGIG (reference sequence). The CDR3 loop spans 14 amino acids. The junction had 10 bases not matched to a gene; V was cut back by 5 bases and J by 5 bases. The CDR3 region has the DNA TGTGCCTGGTCCGGGACAGGGTTGAGGAACGAGCAGTACTTC. Residues: CAWSGTGLRNEQYF. The variable domain in full, with the rest retrieved from reference TRBV30 and TRBJ2-7, is SQTIHQWPATLVQPVGSPLSLECTVEGTSNPNLYWYRQAAGRGLQLLFYSVGIGQISSEVPQNLSASRPQDRQFILSSKKLLLSDSGFYLCAWSGTGLRNEQYFGPGTRLTVT.

This clone was counted between two and nine times. The chain links TRBV5-1 to TRBJ2-7; D might be TRBD1 (6 bases). Trimming removed 4 bases from V and 9 bases from J, with 20 bases in between. Looked up from germline, CDR1 is SGHRS and CDR2 is YFSETQ. The CDR3 runs 14 residues. The CDR3: CASSDWTVGWVQYF. The DNA of the CDR3 is TGCGCCAGCAGCGACTGGACAGTGGGATGGGTGCAGTACTTC.

There are many counts of this clone. This sequence joins TRBV4-1 and TRBJ2-1; 9 nucleotides match TRBD1. Germline V lookup: CDR1 MGHRA, CDR2 YSYEKL. J lost 4 bases, V lost 5 bases, and 6 bases had no gene match. This CDR3 has 15 amino acids. CDR3 DNA sequence: TGCGCCAGCAGCTCCCCGACAGGGGGATACAATGAGCAGTTCTTC. This sequence encodes CASSSPTGGYNEQFF.

V is TRBV6-5 and J is TRBJ1-5; unclear D gene. This CDR3 is built from 13 residues. Germline-derived CDR1 and CDR2 are MNHEY and SVGAGI. The V and J ends lost 11 bases and 0 bases respectively, with 11 bases between them. The CDR3 is CASNSHSNQPQHF. CDR3 sequence (DNA): TGTGCCTCTAACAGCCATAGCAATCAGCCCCAGCATTTT.

V is TRBV6-6 and J is TRBJ1-1, with 8 bases lining up with TRBD1. Germline trimming cut 4 bases from V and 10 bases from J; bases unmatched to any gene: 8. Germline V gives CDR1 MNHNY, CDR2 SVGAGI (reference sequence). CDR3 size: 13 residues. In DNA form, the CDR3 reads TGTGCCAGCAGTTCTCTTACAGGGGGTCCAGCTTTCTTT. It encodes CASSSLTGGPAFF.

V gene TRBV6-6 combines with J gene TRBJ1-1; D remains unclear. The germline CDR1 and CDR2 sequences are MNHNY and SVGAGI (reference sequence). Trimming shortened V by 8 bases and J by 4 bases, and 17 bases separated the two germline ends. The CDR3 consists of 14 residues. CDR3 bases: TGTGCCAGCGGACGACTCACGGGAGGCACTGAAGCTTTCTTT. Protein: CASGRLTGGTEAFF.

CDR3 bases: TGTGCCAGCAGCTTAGACTTCGGTTCACCCCTCCACTTT. Amino acid sequence: CASSLDFGSPLHF. The chain joins TRBV7-2 to TRBJ1-6; D is uncertain. Trimming left V 1 base short and J 9 bases short, with 7 bases between. The CDR3 spans 13 residues. Germline CDR1 is SGHTA and CDR2 is FQGNSA.